This is a list of T cell receptor beta chains from one sample in a study of human T cells and chemical hapten exposure. MiXCR, run by TCRdb on the RACE reads, gives a single entry per CDR3 protein. This table holds roughly 81,000 distinct CDR3 sequences, over 6.5% found once. The starting material was whole blood, obtained in connection with sensitization to the hapten diphenylcyclopropenone (DPC). Receptors originate from a middle-aged man with alopecia areata. Some clones in this sample may be carry-over from other donors' samples. Each CDR3 is given with its conserved first and last residue. Size values are once, few and many counts, or a class for expanded clones, and some rows have none.

v_gene: TRBV7-2
abundance: many
j_gene: TRBJ2-7
CDR3aa: CASSLGPLPSYEQYF

v_gene: TRBV2
abundance: few
j_gene: TRBJ2-2
CDR3aa: CASSARGPENTGELFF

v_gene: TRBV7-2
abundance: few
j_gene: TRBJ2-5
CDR3aa: CASSVTGTEGETQYF

v_gene: TRBV12-3/TRBV12-4
abundance: many
j_gene: TRBJ1-6
CDR3aa: CASSPGTGVYNSPLHF

v_gene: TRBV24-1
abundance: many
j_gene: TRBJ2-3
CDR3aa: CATSDLGTDTQYF

v_gene: TRBV29-1
abundance: few
j_gene: TRBJ1-6
CDR3aa: CSVGRDENSPLHF

v_gene: TRBV12-3/TRBV12-4
abundance: few
j_gene: TRBJ1-1
CDR3aa: CASSNLVQAEAFF

v_gene: TRBV4-2
abundance: NA
j_gene: TRBJ2-2
CDR3aa: CASSQEINTGELFF

v_gene: TRBV9
abundance: few
j_gene: TRBJ1-2
CDR3aa: CASSVARPDDGYTF

v_gene: TRBV9
abundance: few
j_gene: TRBJ2-7
CDR3aa: CASSPTGTGFFREQYF

v_gene: TRBV10-3
abundance: few
j_gene: TRBJ2-7
CDR3aa: CAIRGNSLLVEQYF

v_gene: TRBV7-9
abundance: many
j_gene: TRBJ1-4
CDR3aa: CASSPTPIGTTNEKLFF

v_gene: TRBV6-5
abundance: many
j_gene: TRBJ2-1
CDR3aa: CASSYGITPYNEQFF

v_gene: TRBV9
abundance: few
j_gene: TRBJ2-1
CDR3aa: CASSVGAGVDEQFF

v_gene: TRBV27
abundance: NA
j_gene: TRBJ1-4
CDR3aa: CASSLTVNNEKLFF

v_gene: TRBV14
abundance: NA
j_gene: TRBJ2-3
CDR3aa: CASSPHQGTDTQYF

v_gene: TRBV10-2
abundance: many
j_gene: TRBJ2-5
CDR3aa: CASSDVGLAGVRETQYF

v_gene: TRBV6-5
abundance: few
j_gene: TRBJ1-6
CDR3aa: CASGFRRDNSPLHF

v_gene: TRBV20-1
abundance: few
j_gene: TRBJ1-5
CDR3aa: CSALGGGNNQPQHF

v_gene: TRBV9
abundance: many
j_gene: TRBJ2-3
CDR3aa: CASGLVTDTQYF

v_gene: TRBV7-9
abundance: NA
j_gene: TRBJ1-5
CDR3aa: CASGTGEDGRAQPQHF

v_gene: TRBV6-1
abundance: NA
j_gene: TRBJ2-3
CDR3aa: CASRRTSGTDTQYF

v_gene: TRBV5-1
abundance: NA
j_gene: TRBJ1-1
CDR3aa: CASSLAGIEAFF

v_gene: TRBV5-1
abundance: many
j_gene: TRBJ1-3
CDR3aa: CASSLFSGTALSGNTIYF

v_gene: TRBV4-1
abundance: NA
j_gene: TRBJ1-5
CDR3aa: CASSQEFTAKDNQPQHF

v_gene: TRBV6-2/TRBV6-3
abundance: NA
j_gene: TRBJ2-3
CDR3aa: CASSSDTDTQYF

v_gene: TRBV6-2/TRBV6-3
abundance: many
j_gene: TRBJ1-5
CDR3aa: CASSWGANSNQPQHF

v_gene: TRBV20-1
abundance: many
j_gene: TRBJ1-1
CDR3aa: CSARAGVRIMNTEAFF

v_gene: TRBV2
abundance: few
j_gene: TRBJ2-6
CDR3aa: CASSLDRVGANVLTF

v_gene: TRBV2
abundance: many
j_gene: TRBJ2-1
CDR3aa: CASRSGTSLNEQFF

v_gene: TRBV4-1
abundance: many
j_gene: TRBJ2-3
CDR3aa: CASSQDLTGRIDTQYF

v_gene: TRBV7-8
abundance: many
j_gene: TRBJ2-7
CDR3aa: CASSLEYEQYF

v_gene: TRBV10-3
abundance: many
j_gene: TRBJ2-3
CDR3aa: CAIAGDTDTQYF

v_gene: TRBV12-5
abundance: NA
j_gene: TRBJ1-1
CDR3aa: CASGSIPGGEAFF

v_gene: TRBV28
abundance: many
j_gene: TRBJ1-1
CDR3aa: CASSSQGARAHTEAFF

v_gene: TRBV4-1
abundance: NA
j_gene: TRBJ1-2
CDR3aa: CASSQHSGTGYGYTF